These 32 T cell receptor beta chains share one sample of origin, sequenced in a study of vaccination and CD4 T cells after COVID-19. The antigens for these receptors are not known. Cultured CD4+ T cell DNA was sequenced using the Oncomine TCR Beta short-read assay. TCRdb re-called the PCR reads through MiXCR, storing one row per CDR3 protein. Altogether about 25,000 distinct CDR3 sequences are present, over 25% being singletons, with the ten largest covering under 8.5%. The sample's time point: late sampling 161 to 241 days after vaccination in a few convalescent patients. The treatment here: approximately 11-day PBMC culture with coronavirus spike peptide pools or control peptides (ViraFEST assay). Specimen: CD4+ T cells from blood, cultured in vitro, collected about 7 months after SARS-CoV-2 vaccination. These receptors came from a human donor who had recovered from COVID-19.

J is TRBJ2-5 and V is TRBV11-2, with 7 bases that match TRBD1. Looked up from germline, CDR1 is SGHAT and CDR2 is FQNNGV. The CDR3 spans 16 residues. V shed 0 bases, J shed 5 bases, and the junction held 9 bases outside the gene matches. The CDR3 sequence: CASSLDRQGSGETQYF. DNA of the CDR3: TGTGCCAGCAGCTTAGACCGACAGGGCAGTGGGGAGACCCAGTACTTC.

CDR3 protein: CASSLDQTGGAYEQYF. Here the CDR3 DNA reads TGTGCCAGCAGCTTAGACCAGACAGGGGGCGCGTACGAGCAGTACTTC. J is TRBJ2-7 and V is TRBV11-1, with 10 nucleotides matching TRBD1. J gave up 4 bases and V 1 base, and 7 bases lay outside the gene matches. CDR1 SGHAT and CDR2 FQDESV come from the germline V gene (reference sequence). This CDR3 is built from 16 residues. Looking up the rest from reference TRBV11-1 and TRBJ2-7 gives the full variable domain: EAEVAQSPRYKITEKSQAVAFWCDPISGHATLYWYRQILGQGPELLVQFQDESVVDDSQLPKDRFSAERLKGVDSTLKIQPAELGDSAMYLCASSLDQTGGAYEQYFGPGTRLTVT.

This rearrangement joins TRBV20-1 to TRBJ2-7; no definite D call. V was shortened by 8 bases and J by 6 bases, with 14 bases between the two germline ends. Germline V gives CDR1 DFQATT, CDR2 SNEGSKA (reference sequence). The CDR3 spans 11 residues. CDR3 protein: CSTRKRSEQYF. The CDR3 coding sequence is TGCAGTACCCGTAAACGTAGCGAGCAGTACTTC.

This clonotype turned up a few times. V and J are TRBV18 and TRBJ1-1; a weak D match, TRBD1 (5 bases). The germline gives CDR1 KGHSH, CDR2 LQKENI. Trimming shortened V by 8 bases and J by 6 bases, and 19 bases separated the two germline ends. The CDR3 spans 14 residues. This CDR3 is CASQDTRRGAEAFF. Here the CDR3 DNA reads TGTGCCAGCCAGGATACTCGCCGGGGCGCTGAAGCTTTCTTT.

The rearrangement joins TRBV20-1 to TRBJ1-3; the D gene is possibly TRBD1 (6 bases). The CDR3 is 15 amino acids. In germline, CDR1 is DFQATT, CDR2 SNEGSKA (reference sequence). The ends were cut back, 0 bases at V and 8 bases at J, with 17 bases in the middle. DNA of the CDR3: TGCAGTGCTAGAGATCCCTCACAGGGTAGACACACCATATATTTT. Encoded protein: CSARDPSQGRHTIYF.

The chain has TRBV6-5 and TRBJ2-7; 8 bases map to TRBD2. The CDR3 is made up of 16 amino acids. Looked up from germline, CDR1 is MNHEY and CDR2 is SVGAGI. The V and J ends lost 5 bases and 0 bases, in that order; junction bases with no gene match: 9. The CDR3 is CASSRSTSVISYEQYF. The CDR3 bases are TGTGCCAGCAGTCGCTCGACTAGCGTGATCTCCTACGAGCAGTACTTC.

The V gene is TRBV6-5, the J gene TRBJ2-3, with D hard to call. Per the germline V gene, CDR1 is MNHEY and CDR2 is SVGAGI. Trimming left V 3 bases short and J 2 bases short, with 12 bases between. CDR3 size: 15 residues. CDR3: CASSYNPTTTDTQYF. CDR3 in DNA: TGTGCCAGCAGTTATAATCCCACCACCACAGATACGCAGTATTTT.

The rearrangement links TRBV7-9 to TRBJ2-3, with a tentative D call TRBD1 (6 bases). The length of the CDR3 is 19 residues. Germline V gene lookup returns CDR1 SEHNR and CDR2 FQNEAQ (reference sequence). V was clipped by 1 base and J by 2 bases, with 22 bases between them. CDR3 residues: CASSLVGGGLYPLTDTQYF. The CDR3 DNA is TGTGCCAGCAGCTTAGTAGGGGGTGGGCTCTATCCGCTCACAGATACGCAGTATTTT.

The rearrangement uses TRBV2 and TRBJ1-5, with D unclear. V gave up 8 bases and J gave up 11 bases, with 22 bases separating them. CDR3 length: 14 residues. Germline CDR1 is SNHLY and CDR2 is FYNNEI. CDR3 amino acids: CASGNREAISSQHF. The CDR3 region has the DNA TGTGCCAGCGGCAATAGGGAGGCCATTAGTTCCCAGCATTTT.

The V gene is TRBV15, the J gene TRBJ2-3; D remains unclear. CDR3 size: 14 residues. Per the germline V gene, CDR1 is LNHNV and CDR2 is YYDKDF (reference sequence). The V and J ends lost 1 base and 2 bases respectively, with 7 bases between them. This CDR3 is CATSRGDLTDTQYF. The CDR3 bases are TGTGCCACCAGCAGAGGAGACCTCACAGATACGCAGTATTTT.

This clonotype came up a few times. The CDR3 DNA follows: TGTGCCAGCAGTCCCAGTACTAATCCGCGGAATCAGCCCCAGCATTTT. Its protein is CASSPSTNPRNQPQHF. The V and J genes are TRBV28 and TRBJ1-5; no definite D call. This CDR3 contains 16 residues. With 5 bases removed from V and 4 bases from J, the gap between germline ends came to 18 bases. The germline V gene has CDR1 MDHEN and CDR2 SYDVKM. The whole variable domain, remainder taken from reference TRBV28 and TRBJ1-5, is DVKVTQSSRYLVKRTGEKVFLECVQDMDHENMFWYRQDPGLGLRLIYFSYDVKMKEKGDIPEGYSVSREKKERFSLILESASTNQTSMYLCASSPSTNPRNQPQHFGDGTRLSIL.

This sequence joins TRBV27 and TRBJ1-5, with TRBD1 matching 9 bases. CDR1 MNHEY and CDR2 SMNVEV come from the germline V gene (reference sequence). This CDR3 is 15 amino acids long. The ends lost 7 bases at V and 1 base at J; junction bases unmatched: 5. The CDR3 sequence: CASKAGTGSNQPQHF. Here the CDR3 DNA reads TGTGCCAGCAAAGCTGGGACAGGGAGCAATCAGCCCCAGCATTTT.

The chain employs TRBV29-1 and TRBJ1-1; unclear D gene. Trimming left V 7 bases short and J 4 bases short, with 13 bases between. This CDR3 region has 12 residues. Germline V gene data show CDR1 as SQVTM and CDR2 as ANQGSEA. This CDR3 reads CSGAQEGTEAFF. For the CDR3, the DNA is TGCAGCGGGGCCCAGGAGGGCACTGAAGCTTTCTTT. Complete variable domain (other parts from reference TRBV29-1 and TRBJ1-1): SAVISQKPSRDICQRGTSLTIQCQVDSQVTMMFWYRQQPGQSLTLIATANQGSEATYESGFVIDKFPISRPNLTFSTLTVSNMSPEDSSIYLCSGAQEGTEAFFGQGTRLTVV.

The sample holds a few counts of this clonotype. This chain links TRBV28 with TRBJ2-3; D remains ambiguous. The CDR3 sequence is 13 residues long. The germline CDR1 and CDR2 sequences are MDHEN and SYDVKM. V gave up 5 bases and J gave up 0 bases, with 6 bases separating them. The CDR3, as DNA: TGTGCCAGCAGTCCGCCCAGCACAGATACGCAGTATTTT. Translating gives CASSPPSTDTQYF.

The chain employs TRBV28 and TRBJ2-7; TRBD2 aligns across 9 bases. CDR1 MDHEN and CDR2 SYDVKM come from the germline V gene. The CDR3 covers 14 residues. V shed 4 bases, J shed 4 bases, and the junction held 5 bases outside the gene matches. The CDR3, as DNA: TGTGCCAGCAGTTCTATAGCGGGAGTATACGAGCAGTACTTC. Translating it yields CASSSIAGVYEQYF.

The V and J genes are TRBV29-1 and TRBJ2-2, with a tentative D call TRBD2 (6 bases). CDR1 SQVTM and CDR2 ANQGSEA come from the germline V gene. Deletions cut 6 bases from V and 6 bases from J, with 14 bases between. The CDR3 extends over 13 amino acids. In DNA form, the CDR3 reads TGCAGCGTCCACTCGGGGGTAGCCGGGGAGCTGTTTTTT. It translates to CSVHSGVAGELFF.

The chain is built from TRBV20-1 and TRBJ1-1; D uncertain. CDR1 and CDR2 from the germline V gene are DFQATT and SNEGSKA (reference sequence). The ends were cut back, 0 bases at V and 4 bases at J, with 15 bases in the middle. The CDR3 is 15 amino acids. The CDR3: CSARDTALWGTEAFF. The CDR3 DNA follows: TGCAGTGCTAGAGATACAGCACTATGGGGCACTGAAGCTTTCTTT.

The chain joins TRBV6-1 to TRBJ2-2; D is ambiguous. V was trimmed by 5 bases and J by 8 bases, leaving 9 bases between them. This CDR3 spans 12 amino acids. Germline assignment: CDR1 MNHNS and CDR2 SASEGT. The CDR3 loop is CASSQISGELFF. The CDR3 region has the DNA TGTGCCAGCAGTCAAATTTCTGGGGAGCTGTTTTTT.

This clonotype appeared a few times. The V call is TRBV20-1, the J call TRBJ1-3; no clear D. V lost 3 bases and J lost 0, with 9 bases in between. Germline V gene lookup returns CDR1 DFQATT and CDR2 SNEGSKA (reference sequence). CDR3 size: 14 residues. The CDR3 sequence is CSASRSSSGNTIYF. The CDR3, as DNA: TGCAGTGCTAGCCGATCCTCCTCTGGAAACACCATATATTTT.

Only a few counts were recorded for this clonotype. The CDR3, as DNA: TGTGCCAGCTCAATTGATGATGGTTCACCCCTCCACTTT. Protein product: CASSIDDGSPLHF. The chain uses TRBV2 and TRBJ1-6; no definite D call. The germline V and J ends were trimmed by 8 bases and 9 bases, with 14 bases remaining between them. The CDR3 has 13 amino acids. Germline-derived CDR1 and CDR2 are SNHLY and FYNNEI.

The sample holds a few counts of this clonotype. The chain is built from TRBV28 and TRBJ2-3; TRBD2 agrees at 12 bases. CDR1 MDHEN and CDR2 SYDVKM come from the germline V gene. The CDR3 contains 16 residues. Trimming took 5 bases from V and 9 from J; bases not matched to a gene: 12. In nucleotides, the CDR3 is TGTGCCAGCAGTACAAGGACTAGCGGGATCGAGAGCACGCAGTATTTT. The encoded protein is CASSTRTSGIESTQYF. Looking up the rest from reference TRBV28 and TRBJ2-3 gives the full variable domain: DVKVTQSSRYLVKRTGEKVFLECVQDMDHENMFWYRQDPGLGLRLIYFSYDVKMKEKGDIPEGYSVSREKKERFSLILESASTNQTSMYLCASSTRTSGIESTQYFGPGTRLTVL.

The rearrangement uses TRBV5-5 and TRBJ2-1; TRBD2 aligns across 7 bases. The CDR3 has 14 amino acids. The V segment lost 1 base and the J segment 6 bases; nucleotides outside the gene matches: 4. Germline CDR1 and CDR2: SGHKS and YYEKEE (reference sequence). CDR3 region: CASSLRDYGNEQFF. As DNA, the CDR3 is TGTGCCAGCAGCTTGAGGGACTACGGCAATGAGCAGTTCTTC.

The V and J genes are TRBV20-1 and TRBJ2-1; D is possibly TRBD1 or TRBD2 (6 bases each). V lost 6 bases and J lost 7, with 25 bases in between. This CDR3 is 16 amino acids long. The germline V gene encodes CDR1 DFQATT and CDR2 SNEGSKA (reference sequence). The DNA of the CDR3 is TGCAGTGCCCCCCCTGATGGGGTTTGGGGGGCGAATGAGCAGTTCTTC. It encodes CSAPPDGVWGANEQFF.

This clonotype was recorded once. The chain joins TRBV2 to TRBJ2-5; D call uncertain. V dropped 7 bases and J dropped 5 bases, with 11 bases sitting between them. The germline gives CDR1 SNHLY, CDR2 FYNNEI. The CDR3 totals 12 residues. The CDR3 DNA reads TGTGCCAGCAAGGATGGATCGGAGACCCAGTACTTC. It translates to CASKDGSETQYF.

This clonotype has only a few counts. The chain uses TRBV6-2 or TRBV6-3 and TRBJ2-5; the D gene is possibly TRBD2 (6 bases). Trimming removed 2 bases at V and 4 bases at J, with 14 bases between. The CDR3 runs 15 residues. From germline, CDR1 is MNHEY and CDR2 SVGEGT. CDR3 DNA: TGTGCCAGCAGTTACGGGGCTAGCGAGGCAGAGACCCAGTACTTC. Translating gives CASSYGASEAETQYF.

V usage is TRBV7-3 and J usage is TRBJ2-2; possibly TRBD2 for D (7 bases). Trimming removed 5 bases from V and 2 bases from J, with 21 bases in between. Germline-derived CDR1 and CDR2 are SGHTA and FQGTGA. The CDR3 runs 18 residues. Here the CDR3 reads CASSRYPVGGPNTGELFF. The CDR3, as DNA: TGTGCCAGCAGCCGATATCCGGTGGGGGGGCCTAACACCGGGGAGCTGTTTTTT.

As to this clonotype: A read error may account for a junction end that differs from germline. The chain recombines TRBV28 with TRBJ1-3; D perhaps matches TRBD1 (6 bases). This CDR3 comprises 16 residues. From germline, CDR1 is MDHEN and CDR2 SYDVKM. CDR3 region: CASSPTRGHSGNTTYF. The CDR3 DNA sequence: TGTGCCAGCAGTCCAACCCGGGGGCACTCTGGAAACACCACATATTTT. Full variable domain (remainder filled in from reference TRBV28 and TRBJ1-3): DVKVTQSSRYLVKRTGEKVFLECVQDMDHENMFWYRQDPGLGLRLIYFSYDVKMKEKGDIPEGYSVSREKKERFSLILESASTNQTSMYLCASSPTRGHSGNTTYFGEGSWLTVV.

This chain joins TRBV6-2 or TRBV6-3 and TRBJ2-6; D perhaps matches TRBD2 (6 bases). The CDR3 contains 15 residues. Germline-derived CDR1 and CDR2 are MNHEY and SVGEGT. Deletions cut 2 bases from V and 4 bases from J, with 9 bases between. DNA for the CDR3: TGTGCCAGCAGTTACGGAGGGGCCGGGGCCAACGTCCTGACTTTC. Its protein product is CASSYGGAGANVLTF.

The table lists this clonotype with a few counts. The chain recombines TRBV20-1 with TRBJ1-2; D uncertain. The CDR3 contains 14 residues. The ends were cut back, 0 bases at V and 4 bases at J, with 12 bases in the middle. In germline, CDR1 is DFQATT, CDR2 SNEGSKA (reference sequence). This CDR3 reads CSARDGSKTYGYTF. The CDR3 DNA sequence: TGCAGTGCTAGAGATGGTTCAAAAACCTATGGCTACACCTTC.

This clonotype was picked up a small number of times. The CDR3 nucleotides are TGTGCCACCAGTGATCCGACTAGCGATCAAGTCGAGACCCAGTACTTC. This encodes CATSDPTSDQVETQYF. The V gene is TRBV24-1, the J gene TRBJ2-5; 8 bases are a match to TRBD2. The CDR3 sequence is 16 residues long. Germline CDR1 KGHDR, CDR2 SFDVKD. Trimming took 3 bases from V and 5 from J; bases not matched to a gene: 10.

The J gene is TRBJ1-5, the V gene TRBV6-1; D unclear. The germline V and J ends were trimmed by 7 bases and 0 bases, with 10 bases remaining between them. The CDR3 is 14 residues long. CDR1 and CDR2 (germline): MNHNS, SASEGT. The CDR3 DNA is TGTGCCAGCATAACAGCCATTAGCAATCAGCCCCAGCATTTT. Translated, it gives CASITAISNQPQHF.

The genes are TRBV27 and TRBJ2-4, with D perhaps TRBD2 (6 bases). The V end lost 5 bases, the J end lost 0 bases, and 11 bases lay between the germline ends. This CDR3 comprises 15 residues. Germline V gene lookup returns CDR1 MNHEY and CDR2 SMNVEV (reference sequence). The CDR3 region is CASSPGLLAKNIQYF. As DNA, the CDR3 is TGTGCCAGCAGTCCGGGACTTCTAGCCAAAAACATTCAGTACTTC.